The 8 T cell receptor beta chains below were found in one sample sequenced in a study of cytomegalovirus exposure and HLA in healthy donors (dated by TCRdb to about 2017). Library creation used the immunoSEQ multiplex PCR assay. For the multiplex PCR, a mixture combining 60 forward primers for TCR Vbeta segments and 13 reverse primers for TCR Jbeta segments was used. TCRdb re-hosts the immuneACCESS table, in-frame sequences only. Its copies lack some clones; in the studies checked, an unresolved V gene accounts for under half of them, and the cause for the rest is not known. This sample has over 45,000 clones in its table, and about 81% of those were observed once. The ten top clones hold 2.5% of the sample. Sequencing was carried out using PBMCs. The receptor set was obtained from a boy between 5 and 17 years old in good health and CMV-seropositive.

This CDR3 reads CASSRWENEQFF. The DNA of the CDR3 is TGTGCCAGCAGCCGTTGGGAGAATGAGCAGTTCTTC. The V gene is TRBV6-1, the J gene TRBJ2-1; D possibly corresponds to TRBD2 (5 bases). The CDR3 runs 12 residues. Between the trimmed V and J ends, which lost 6 bases and 7 bases, there was a span of 10 bases. Germline CDR1 reads MNHNS; CDR2 reads SASEGT.

The rearrangement links TRBV5-1 to TRBJ1-6; D remains unclear. The CDR3 contains 16 residues. Germline CDR1 SGHRS, CDR2 YFSETQ. The V end was cut by 4 bases, the J end by 7 bases, with 18 bases between. This CDR3 is CASSAKDGNLNSPLHF. The CDR3, as DNA: TGCGCCAGCAGCGCCAAGGACGGGAACCTAAATTCACCCCTCCACTTT.

The chain employs TRBV2 and TRBJ2-7; 9 bases are shared with TRBD1. The CDR3 has 14 amino acids. Losses at the gene ends were 4 bases for V and 7 bases for J; bases not matched to a gene: 8. Germline V gene sequence: CDR1 SNHLY, CDR2 FYNNEI. The CDR3 loop reads CASSVGTGMGEQYF. The CDR3 DNA sequence: TGTGCCAGCAGTGTCGGGACAGGGATGGGGGAGCAGTACTTC.

The gene calls are TRBV20-1 and TRBJ2-7; perhaps TRBD2 as D (5 bases). V lost 6 bases and J 9 bases, leaving 15 bases between the germline ends. CDR3 length: 11 residues. Germline V gene sequence: CDR1 DFQATT, CDR2 SNEGSKA (reference sequence). CDR3 DNA: TGCAGTGCCGGAGGTCCTGCCGCGCAGTACTTC. Its protein product is CSAGGPAAQYF.

The rearrangement uses TRBV4-1 and TRBJ2-7, with 7 bases fitting TRBD1. After removal of 6 bases from V and 2 bases from J, the junction contained 10 bases not matched to a gene. Per germline, CDR1 MGHRA and CDR2 YSYEKL. The CDR3 spans 15 residues. DNA for the CDR3: TGCGCCAGCAGGCATACCGGGACAGCTACCTACGAGCAGTACTTC. This translates into CASRHTGTATYEQYF.

A single count supports this clone. The chain recombines TRBV19 with TRBJ2-3; weak D call: TRBD2 (6 bases). CDR3 length equals 14 residues. V shed 0 bases and J shed 5 bases, with 9 bases lying between them. Germline CDR1 LNHDA, CDR2 SQIVND (reference sequence). CDR3 in DNA: TGTGCCAGTAGTATAGATGGAGGGAGAGATACGCAGTATTTT. This gives the protein CASSIDGGRDTQYF.

This chain uses TRBV27 with TRBJ2-3; the match to TRBD2 covers 10 bases. Germline trimming cut 6 bases from V and 3 bases from J; bases unmatched to any gene: 6. Germline V gives CDR1 MNHEY, CDR2 SMNVEV (reference sequence). The CDR3 has 15 residues. The CDR3 nucleotides read TGTGCCAGCAGCCGAGCGGGGGGGAGGACAGATACGCAGTATTTT. This encodes CASSRAGGRTDTQYF.

This clone was observed once. The chain combines TRBV4-2 with TRBJ2-2; tentatively, D is TRBD2 (5 bases). V was trimmed by 1 base and J by 8 bases, leaving 8 bases between them. This CDR3 is built from 13 residues. Germline V CDR1 and CDR2: LGHNA, YNFKEQ. For the CDR3, the DNA is TGTGCCAGCAGCCAAGTGGGAGCTGGGGAGCTGTTTTTT. Residues: CASSQVGAGELFF.